The 17 T cell receptor beta chains given below trace back to one sample, sequenced in a study of cytomegalovirus exposure and HLA in healthy donors. PCR amplification relied on 60 Vbeta primers (plus 13 Jbeta primers). Clones were sequenced by immunoSEQ multiplex PCR, and TCRdb holds only the in-frame ones, with some missing. The sample includes about 150,000 clones, approximately 63% of them seen just once. Sequenced sample: PBMCs. These receptors all come from a woman in her sixties in good health and CMV-seropositive.

V gene TRBV5-4 combines with J gene TRBJ2-2; 10 positions match TRBD2. CDR1 and CDR2 from the germline V gene are SGHNT and YYREEE (reference sequence). The CDR3 sequence is 16 residues long. Trimming at V came to 0 bases and at J to 5 bases, leaving 4 bases not matched to a gene. The CDR3 bases are TGTGCCAGCAGCTTGGCGCGAGCGGGAGGGACCGGGGAGCTGTTTTTT. Encoded protein: CASSLARAGGTGELFF.

This chain uses TRBV7-4 with TRBJ2-7, with TRBD1 as a possible D gene (6 bases). CDR1 and CDR2 from the germline V gene are SGHVT and SQSDAQ. CDR3 length: 15 residues. The V and J ends lost 7 bases and 4 bases respectively, with 20 bases between them. The CDR3 reads CASTEAAQGEYEQYF. DNA for the CDR3: TGTGCCAGCACCGAGGCAGCACAGGGAGAATACGAGCAGTACTTC. The complete variable domain, with remaining parts taken from reference TRBV7-4 and TRBJ2-7, reads GAGVSQSPRYKVAKRGRDVALRCDSISGHVTLYWYRQTLGQGSEVLTYSQSDAQRDKSGRPSGRFSAERPERSVSTLKIQRTEQGDSAVYLCASTEAAQGEYEQYFGPGTRLTVT.

This clone was detected only once. The V gene is TRBV28, the J gene TRBJ1-1, with D unclear. The CDR3 has 13 amino acids. V was shortened by 6 bases and J by 1 base, with 9 bases between the two germline ends. The germline gives CDR1 MDHEN, CDR2 SYDVKM. CDR3 bases: TGTGCCAGCAGCCCCCGACAGAACACTGAAGCTTTCTTT. It codes for CASSPRQNTEAFF.

As regards this clone: This specimen includes other DNA sequences encoding the same CDR3. CDR3 sequence: CASSLRLAGTGELFF. CDR3 nucleotides: TGCGCCAGCAGCTTGAGACTAGCGGGGACCGGGGAGCTGTTTTTT. This chain joins TRBV5-1 and TRBJ2-2; 11 nucleotides agree with TRBD2. Germline V gene lookup returns CDR1 SGHRS and CDR2 YFSETQ. CDR3 length: 15 amino acids. V shed 1 base and J 5 bases; nucleotides not matched to a gene: 1.

V is TRBV11-2 and J is TRBJ2-1; D is possibly TRBD2 (5 bases). V was cut by 1 base and J by 1 base, with 17 bases left in between. Germline CDR1 is SGHAT and CDR2 is FQNNGV. The CDR3 runs 18 residues. The CDR3 sequence: CASSLGPAQRTSYNEQFF. The CDR3 DNA is TGTGCCAGCAGCTTAGGCCCGGCGCAGCGGACTTCCTACAATGAGCAGTTCTTC.

V gene TRBV5-8 combines with J gene TRBJ2-5; TRBD2 is a possible D gene (5 bases). The CDR3 runs 14 residues. Trimming cost V 0 bases and J 4 bases, with 10 bases left between them. CDR1 is SGHTS and CDR2 is YDEGEE in the germline V gene. CDR3 amino acids: CASSLAGVLETQYF. For the CDR3, the DNA is TGTGCCAGCAGCTTGGCCGGGGTCCTAGAGACCCAGTACTTC.

The J gene is TRBJ1-4, the V gene TRBV7-9; the match to TRBD1 covers 7 bases. The V gene's germline CDR1 is SEHNR and CDR2 FQNEAQ (reference sequence). The CDR3 is 14 amino acids. Germline trimming cut 5 bases from V and 5 bases from J; bases unmatched to any gene: 5. The CDR3 here is CASSRDSGNEKLFF. The CDR3 nucleotides are TGTGCCAGCAGCCGGGACAGCGGAAATGAAAAACTGTTTTTT.

In its sample, this clone was seen a few times. The CDR3 loop reads CASSLGYMNTEAFF. CDR3 nucleotides: TGCGCCAGCAGCTTGGGGTACATGAACACTGAAGCTTTCTTT. The chain has TRBV5-1 and TRBJ1-1, with unresolved D. V lost 0 bases and J lost 0, with 6 bases in between. Germline CDR1 is SGHRS and CDR2 is YFSETQ. The CDR3 is 14 residues long. Filled out from reference TRBV5-1 and TRBJ1-1, the complete variable domain reads KAGVTQTPRYLIKTRGQQVTLSCSPISGHRSVSWYQQTPGQGLQFLFEYFSETQRNKGNFPGRFSGRQFSNSRSEMNVSTLELGDSALYLCASSLGYMNTEAFFGQGTRLTVV.

J is TRBJ2-1 and V is TRBV25-1; perhaps TRBD1 as D (6 bases). CDR3 length equals 13 residues. Germline V lookup: CDR1 MGHDK, CDR2 SYGVNS. Trimming shortened V by 8 bases and J by 7 bases, and 15 bases separated the two germline ends. The CDR3 nucleotides are TGTGCCAGCCAGGGGACCCGCGATAATGAGCAGTTCTTC. Amino acids: CASQGTRDNEQFF.

This rearrangement joins TRBV28 to TRBJ2-2; TRBD2 agrees at 7 bases. The trim removed 4 bases at V and 1 base at J, leaving 6 bases unmatched. This CDR3 is built from 16 residues. Germline CDR1 MDHEN, CDR2 SYDVKM. The CDR3 spells CASSWGGSRNTGELFF. CDR3 bases: TGTGCCAGCAGTTGGGGGGGGAGTCGGAACACCGGGGAGCTGTTTTTT.

In this sample, this clone turned up a few times. In DNA form, the CDR3 reads TGTGCCAGCAGTTTAATGGGACAGGGAGCCCTGAACACTGAAGCTTTCTTT. This translates into CASSLMGQGALNTEAFF. The rearrangement uses TRBV27 and TRBJ1-1; TRBD1 agrees at 9 bases. The V gene's germline CDR1 is MNHEY and CDR2 SMNVEV (reference sequence). The CDR3 runs to 17 residues. The V gene end was trimmed by 2 bases and the J gene end by 0 bases; junction bases not matched to a gene: 7.

This rearrangement joins TRBV9 to TRBJ2-1, with D possibly being TRBD2 (5 bases). The CDR3 totals 17 residues. The V end was cut by 4 bases, the J end by 4 bases, with 21 bases between. Germline V gives CDR1 SGDLS, CDR2 YYNGEE. DNA of the CDR3: TGTGCCAGCAGCCCCTCCCCCCTAGCCGTTGGGTACAATGAGCAGTTCTTC. This translates into CASSPSPLAVGYNEQFF.

This chain links TRBV18 with TRBJ2-7; no clear D. The CDR3 totals 13 residues. Germline loops: CDR1 KGHSH, CDR2 LQKENI. V lost 2 bases and J 5 bases, leaving 10 bases between the germline ends. The CDR3 nucleotides are TGTGCCAGCTCACCAGGGTTGACTGACGAGCAGTACTTC. Amino acids: CASSPGLTDEQYF. Combining the CDR3 with reference TRBV18 and TRBJ2-7 gives the whole variable domain NAGVMQNPRHLVRRRGQEARLRCSPMKGHSHVYWYRQLPEEGLKFMVYLQKENIIDESGMPKERFSAEFPKEGPSILRIQQVVRGDSAAYFCASSPGLTDEQYFGPGTRLTVT.

This clone was detected a few times. The chain employs TRBV10-1 and TRBJ1-2, with 10 bases matching TRBD1. Germline assignment: CDR1 WNHNN and CDR2 SYGVQD (reference sequence). V lost 7 bases and J lost 8; bases outside the gene matches: 10. The CDR3 runs to 14 residues. The CDR3 loop reads CASKAGTGEGGYTF. CDR3 nucleotides: TGCGCCAGCAAAGCCGGGACAGGGGAGGGAGGCTACACCTTC.

This clone was seen only a few times. The J gene is TRBJ2-2, the V gene TRBV19; 9 bases fit TRBD2. The CDR3 has 16 residues. With V trimmed by 9 bases and J by 4 bases, 12 bases remained unmatched. The germline V gene encodes CDR1 LNHDA and CDR2 SQIVND (reference sequence). This CDR3 reads CASNFAAGGPTGELFF. The CDR3 DNA follows: TGTGCCAGCAACTTTGCAGCGGGAGGCCCCACCGGGGAGCTGTTTTTT.

The rearrangement joins TRBV28 to TRBJ1-2; 7 positions agree with TRBD1. There are 13 residues in the CDR3. Trimming at V came to 1 base and at J to 6 bases, leaving 2 bases not matched to a gene. CDR1 and CDR2 (germline): MDHEN, SYDVKM. CDR3 nucleotides: TGTGCCAGCAGTTTATCAGGGGGAGATGGCTACACCTTC. Translating gives CASSLSGGDGYTF.

The chain recombines TRBV5-4 with TRBJ2-1; TRBD2 matches 11 bases. In germline, CDR1 is SGHNT, CDR2 YYREEE (reference sequence). The CDR3 contains 16 residues. After removal of 4 bases from V and 7 bases from J, the junction contained 10 bases not matched to a gene. The CDR3 sequence is CASSPDSGRAVNEQFF. In nucleotides, the CDR3 is TGTGCCAGCAGCCCAGATAGCGGGAGGGCCGTAAATGAGCAGTTCTTC.